This TCR beta chain came from a study of long-term antiretroviral therapy in people with HIV. Study details: The oldest samples precede the 2015 immediate-ART recommendation by about a decade. Broader study findings: Despite increasing after ART, diversity remained lower than that of transplant donor controls. Nothing was known about ART adherence, viral resistance or changes in therapy. HIV repertoire CDR3 lengths ranged less widely than those of controls.

Notes on this clone: Its target is not known.

With survey level as its setting, the immunoSEQ assay was v3.0. Sequencing used immunoSEQ multiplex PCR; TCRdb keeps in-frame clones, though not all of them. This sample has tens of thousands of clones; 81% occur once, and the top ten carry 6% to 8.5%. V shed 4 bases and J shed 2 bases, with 6 bases lying between them. There are 12 residues in the CDR3. Per germline, CDR1 MRHNA and CDR2 SNTAGT. The source was unsorted PBMCs, collected 1.5 years after starting antiretroviral therapy. This receptor was obtained from a man between 25 and 39 years old with HIV. The V call is TRBV6-4, the J call TRBJ2-7; D uncertain. For the CDR3, the DNA is TGTGCCAGCAGTGCCGCAGCCTACGAGCAGTACTTC. It is translated as CASSAAAYEQYF.